This T cell receptor (beta chain) derives from a study of OX40 agonist ivuxolimab in advanced cancers. Study-wide results and limits: Expanded clones tended on average to be more numerous among CD8+ T cells than CD4+. Both CD4+ and CD8+ T cell populations in blood had undergone clonal expansion by week 6 at 0.1 to 3.0 mg/kg.

The sampling schedule covered blood at baseline, cycle 4 day 1, and cycle 7 day 1. Sequencing used immunoSEQ multiplex PCR; TCRdb keeps in-frame clones, though not all of them. The sample yields tens of thousands of clones, over 90% seen once. This clone was picked up one time. Its cognate antigen is unknown. The V and J ends lost 10 bases and 2 bases respectively, with 10 bases between them. The CDR3 is 12 residues long. CDR1 ENHRY and CDR2 SYGVKD come from the germline V gene. The chain is built from TRBV10-3 and TRBJ2-3; D possibly corresponds to TRBD2 (5 bases). This receptor was identified in an adult with an advanced solid tumor such as melanoma, head and neck, liver or kidney cancer. Sequenced material: CD4+ or CD8+ T cells sorted from blood, taken in a trial of the OX40 agonist ivuxolimab. CDR3 DNA: TGTGCCACCGGACTGCCCACAGATACGCAGTATTTT. Amino acid sequence: CATGLPTDTQYF.